This TCR beta chain was documented in a study of CD8+ T cells in alopecia areata. Study conclusions and caveats: Scalp clonality, together with expanded CD8+ clones among the top 100, fell significantly with tofacitinib. Only a single nonresponder existed, so baseline CD8+ expansion links stay unclear.

With respect to this clone: Its antigen is still unknown.

Treatment in this sample: oral pan-JAK inhibitor, 5-10 mg twice daily. PBMCs, the starting material, were the source of sorted CD4+ and CD8+ T cells. Following RNA extraction, reverse transcription yielded cDNA that acted as the sequencing template. Assay: immunoSEQ multiplex PCR; the TCRdb copy retains only in-frame clones and omits some. The sample holds some 99,000 clones; roughly three fifths are singletons and the top ten take around a sixth. The CDR3 is made up of 11 amino acids. Looked up from germline, CDR1 is MNHNS and CDR2 is SASEGT. J was trimmed by 10 bases and V by 6 bases; bases with no gene match: 3.

The sample in question was CD8+ T cells sorted from blood, obtained at week 4, from a patient treated with tofacitinib. The chain employs TRBV6-1 and TRBJ2-1, with 7 bases identical to TRBD1. The receptor was derived from a human donor with alopecia areata. CDR3 DNA: TGTGCCAGCAGGACGACAGGGGAGCAGTTCTTC. Encoded protein: CASRTTGEQFF.